This is a list of T cell receptor beta chains from one sample in a study of healthy donors' naive CD4 and CD8 T cells. TCRdb reprocessed the reads with MiXCR, giving one entry per CDR3 protein. The sample records 200,000 or so distinct CDR3 sequences, nearly 75% being singletons. What was sequenced was naive CD4+ and CD8+ T cells sorted from blood, pooled from several donors. These receptors all come from a pool of human donors in good health; the sample pools cells from several healthy donors. Each CDR3 is given without its conserved first and last residue.

J | V | length | CDR3
TRBJ1-2 | TRBV12-3/TRBV12-4 | 11 | ASSLNPNYGYT
TRBJ2-5 | TRBV20-1 | 10 | SARRGVETQY
TRBJ2-3 | TRBV27 | 16 | ASSFPTSGGPYTDTQY
TRBJ1-4 | TRBV6-5 | 13 | ASSYQGQSNEKLF
TRBJ1-1 | TRBV6-5 | 13 | ASRQTGVSNTEAF
TRBJ1-5 | TRBV29-1 | 11 | SVELGGEQPQH
TRBJ2-5 | TRBV6-2/TRBV6-3 | 12 | ASSSSGTWETQY
TRBJ2-1 | TRBV10-3 | 16 | AISGQGVTGSSYNEQF
TRBJ2-7 | TRBV7-8 | 12 | ASSTRQGIYEQY
TRBJ2-7 | TRBV4-3 | 16 | ASSQKRSTSGSTYEQY
TRBJ2-1 | TRBV20-1 | 12 | SARGLSSYNEQF
TRBJ1-1 | TRBV29-1 | 14 | SVEGPGAFYYTEAF
TRBJ1-5 | TRBV19 | 12 | ASSRDRLNQPQH
TRBJ2-7 | TRBV29-1 | 9 | SVGQGREQY
TRBJ2-1 | TRBV29-1 | 13 | SVGMVSGRADEQF
TRBJ1-1 | TRBV6-2/TRBV6-3 | 11 | ASSSDFNADAF
TRBJ2-7 | TRBV29-1 | 9 | SVVTGYEQY
TRBJ2-1 | TRBV27 | 15 | ASSFTSTSGIHNEQF
TRBJ2-7 | TRBV29-1 | 11 | SVETSGTYEQY
TRBJ2-1 | TRBV19 | 11 | ASSDGAYNEQF
TRBJ2-2 | TRBV27 | 11 | ASGGQAPGELF
TRBJ1-1 | TRBV30 | 12 | ASAAGVWGTEAF
TRBJ1-5 | TRBV6-6 | 12 | ASSYLGDNQPQH
TRBJ2-7 | TRBV2 | 12 | ASSDQRISYEQY
TRBJ2-5 | TRBV11-2 | 13 | ASSLGRGSQETQY
TRBJ1-5 | TRBV6-6 | 14 | ASSYANTGARQPQH
TRBJ2-7 | TRBV7-2 | 14 | ASSLGQGANSYEQY
TRBJ2-3 | TRBV7-2 | 12 | ASSLQGTTDTQY
TRBJ1-2 | TRBV15 | 12 | ATSRSGTEYGYT